The 27 T cell receptor beta chains presented below share a single source sample, sequenced in a study of technical replicates of blood from a handful of donors. Here immunoSEQ multiplex PCR was the method, and the copy in TCRdb shows in-frame clones only, minus some. The table shows 60,000 to 75,000 clones, with around 97% occurring only once. The sequenced material came from T cells isolated from PBMCs. The receptors derive from a human donor in good health.

This sequence joins TRBV5-6 and TRBJ2-1; TRBD2 agrees at 10 bases. The CDR3 spans 14 residues. The V and J ends lost 10 bases and 0 bases, in that order; junction bases with no gene match: 4. Germline CDR1 is SGHDT and CDR2 is YYEEEE. The CDR3 region has the DNA TGTGCCGGGGCTAGCGGGAGCTCCTACAATGAGCAGTTCTTC. It specifies CAGASGSSYNEQFF.

The V call is TRBV7-3, the J call TRBJ2-7, with 7 nucleotides matching TRBD2. Trimming removed 1 base from V and 3 bases from J; junction bases left unmatched: 6. The CDR3 covers 15 residues. The germline V gene has CDR1 SGHTA and CDR2 FQGTGA. CDR3 in amino acids: CASSLSAGANYEQYF. The CDR3 DNA reads TGTGCCAGCAGCTTAAGCGCGGGAGCGAACTACGAGCAGTACTTC.

The chain recombines TRBV4-1 with TRBJ2-7; D perhaps matches TRBD2 (6 bases). Trimming stripped 4 bases from V and 3 bases from J, with 10 bases between. Germline loops: CDR1 MGHRA, CDR2 YSYEKL. This CDR3 has 13 amino acids. CDR3 protein: CASSLGLNYEQYF. The CDR3 DNA is TGCGCCAGCAGCCTGGGACTTAACTACGAGCAGTACTTC.

The chain couples TRBV28 to TRBJ2-6; D is possibly TRBD2 (7 bases). V lost 0 bases to trimming and J lost 1 base, with 13 bases between them. This CDR3 has 18 residues. Germline V CDR1 and CDR2: MDHEN, SYDVKM. CDR3 region: CASSLWPEGGSGANVLTF. CDR3 nucleotides: TGTGCCAGCAGTTTATGGCCTGAGGGGGGGTCTGGGGCCAACGTCCTGACTTTC.

The V gene is TRBV27, the J gene TRBJ2-2, with 8 nucleotides matching TRBD2. V lost 5 bases, J lost 5 bases, and 4 bases stayed unmatched. The length of the CDR3 is 14 residues. The germline gives CDR1 MNHEY, CDR2 SMNVEV (reference sequence). The CDR3, as DNA: TGTGCCAGCAGTCTAGCGGGCGGAACCGGGGAGCTGTTTTTT. Protein product: CASSLAGGTGELFF.

This chain uses TRBV4-2 with TRBJ2-1, with 8 positions matching TRBD1. With 0 bases clipped from V and 3 bases from J, the junction kept 4 bases outside the gene matches. There are 16 residues in the CDR3. Germline V lookup: CDR1 LGHNA, CDR2 YNFKEQ. The CDR3 nucleotides are TGTGCCAGCAGCCAAGAGGAACAGGGGGGCTACAATGAGCAGTTCTTC. Translation gives CASSQEEQGGYNEQFF.

J is TRBJ1-4 and V is TRBV18; D may be TRBD1 (6 bases). V was pared by 3 bases and J by 3 bases, with 11 bases between. The CDR3 is made up of 15 amino acids. CDR1 and CDR2 from the germline V gene are KGHSH and LQKENI. CDR3 region: CASSPQGSANEKLFF. The CDR3 DNA reads as TGTGCCAGCTCACCGCAGGGGTCGGCTAATGAAAAACTGTTTTTT.

The chain has TRBV5-1 and TRBJ1-3; a weak D match, TRBD1 (5 bases). Trimming removed 1 base from V and 10 bases from J, with 12 bases in between. The CDR3 runs to 13 residues. Germline CDR1 and CDR2: SGHRS and YFSETQ. The CDR3 DNA reads TGCGCCAGCAGCTTGTCATTGGCAGGGACCATATATTTT. Translated, it gives CASSLSLAGTIYF.

This rearrangement joins TRBV30 to TRBJ2-3, with TRBD2 identical over 11 bases. Germline values: CDR1 GTSNPN, CDR2 SVGIG (reference sequence). This CDR3 region has 14 residues. The trim removed 0 bases at V and 6 bases at J, leaving 2 bases unmatched. CDR3 in amino acids: CAWSVLAGDDTQYF. The CDR3 coding sequence is TGTGCCTGGAGTGTACTAGCGGGAGACGATACGCAGTATTTT.

V usage is TRBV27 and J usage is TRBJ2-2; 8 bases match TRBD1. J was trimmed by 4 bases and V by 4 bases; bases with no gene match: 5. Germline-derived CDR1 and CDR2 are MNHEY and SMNVEV (reference sequence). The length of the CDR3 is 15 residues. The CDR3 bases are TGTGCCAGCAGTTCTCTTACAGGGGGCACCGGGGAGCTGTTTTTT. Translation gives CASSSLTGGTGELFF.

This rearrangement joins TRBV7-8 to TRBJ1-5; TRBD1 might be the D (6 bases). Germline V gene lookup returns CDR1 SGHVS and CDR2 FQNEAQ. This CDR3 comprises 17 residues. Trimming left V 0 bases short and J 3 bases short, with 15 bases between. The CDR3 bases are TGTGCCAGCAGCTTAGCCCTCACAGGGTACTCCAATCAGCCCCAGCATTTT. Protein sequence: CASSLALTGYSNQPQHF.

This clone was seen just once. The V call is TRBV5-1, the J call TRBJ2-7; D is perhaps TRBD1 (5 bases). Germline V gives CDR1 SGHRS, CDR2 YFSETQ. The CDR3 is 14 residues long. Trimming removed 0 bases from V and 3 bases from J, with 10 bases in between. In DNA form, the CDR3 reads TGCGCCAGCAGCTTGGAAGGGGTACACTACGAGCAGTACTTC. This translates into CASSLEGVHYEQYF.

J is TRBJ2-7 and V is TRBV7-9; 10 bases align to TRBD2. CDR1 SEHNR and CDR2 FQNEAQ come from the germline V gene (reference sequence). This CDR3 has 15 amino acids. V gave up 5 bases and J gave up 3 bases; unmatched junction bases: 7. Here the CDR3 reads CASSSKREGLYEQYF. The CDR3 DNA reads as TGTGCCAGCAGCAGTAAGCGGGAGGGTCTCTACGAGCAGTACTTC.

This clone showed up just once. The chain recombines TRBV14 with TRBJ2-3; D perhaps matches TRBD1 (6 bases). Germline V lookup: CDR1 SGHDN, CDR2 FVKESK. Trimming took 4 bases from V and 2 from J, leaving 7 bases between them. This CDR3 has 13 residues. CDR3 region: CASSRGPTDTQYF. The CDR3 coding sequence is TGTGCCAGCAGCCGGGGGCCCACAGATACGCAGTATTTT. Supplemented by reference TRBV14 and TRBJ2-3, the full variable domain reads EAGVTQFPSHSVIEKGQTVTLRCDPISGHDNLYWYRRVMGKEIKFLLHFVKESKQDESGMPNNRFLAERTGGTYSTLKVQPAELEDSGVYFCASSRGPTDTQYFGPGTRLTVL.

The V gene is TRBV7-3, the J gene TRBJ2-1; the D gene is possibly TRBD1 (6 bases). Germline V gene sequence: CDR1 SGHTA, CDR2 FQGTGA. The CDR3 is 12 amino acids. V was pared by 3 bases and J by 7 bases, with 7 bases between. CDR3 loop: CASSLTGNEQFF. The CDR3 region has the DNA TGTGCCAGCAGCTTGACAGGTAATGAGCAGTTCTTC.

This sequence joins TRBV4-1 and TRBJ2-5; TRBD2 aligns across 11 bases. J gave up 1 base and V 4 bases, and 2 bases lay outside the gene matches. Germline CDR1 MGHRA, CDR2 YSYEKL. The CDR3 loop spans 15 amino acids. The DNA of the CDR3 is TGCGCCAGCAGCCGACTAGCGGGAAGCCAAGAGACCCAGTACTTC. This codes for CASSRLAGSQETQYF.

This chain joins TRBV27 and TRBJ1-2; 11 nucleotides line up with TRBD1. With 5 bases clipped from V and 6 bases from J, the junction kept 8 bases outside the gene matches. The germline V gene has CDR1 MNHEY and CDR2 SMNVEV (reference sequence). CDR3 length equals 15 residues. The chain's CDR3 is CASSAHMGQGDGYTF. CDR3 in DNA: TGTGCCAGCAGTGCCCACATGGGACAGGGGGATGGCTACACCTTC.

The chain joins TRBV2 to TRBJ1-2, with 7 bases aligning to TRBD1. The trim removed 3 bases at V and 3 bases at J, leaving 1 base unmatched. The germline V gene has CDR1 SNHLY and CDR2 FYNNEI. The CDR3 has 13 residues. This chain's CDR3 is CASSDDRDYGYTF. The CDR3 coding sequence is TGTGCCAGCAGTGACGACAGGGACTATGGCTACACCTTC.

The gene calls are TRBV5-6 and TRBJ2-7; the match to TRBD2 covers 10 bases. Trimming took 0 bases from V and 1 from J; bases not matched to a gene: 4. Germline CDR1 reads SGHDT; CDR2 reads YYEEEE. The CDR3 is 16 amino acids. CDR3 coding DNA: TGTGCCAGCAGCTTGGAACTAGCGGGATATTCCTACGAGCAGTACTTC. Translation: CASSLELAGYSYEQYF.

The V call is TRBV15, the J call TRBJ1-2; D uncertain. V was clipped by 3 bases and J by 7 bases, with 18 bases between them. The CDR3 runs to 15 residues. Germline V gene lookup returns CDR1 LNHNV and CDR2 YYDKDF (reference sequence). CDR3: CATSSITGSVFGYTF. CDR3 nucleotide sequence: TGTGCCACCAGCAGTATAACGGGGTCGGTCTTTGGCTACACCTTC.

In this sample, this clone turned up once. This chain connects TRBV5-5 to TRBJ2-7, with 9 nucleotides matching TRBD1. The CDR3 consists of 16 residues. After removal of 6 bases from V and 2 bases from J, the junction contained 12 bases not matched to a gene. CDR1 and CDR2 from the germline V gene are SGHKS and YYEKEE (reference sequence). The chain's CDR3 is CASNPRGQGRTYEQYF. CDR3 DNA sequence: TGTGCCAGCAACCCACGAGGACAGGGGAGGACCTACGAGCAGTACTTC.

The V and J genes are TRBV7-9 and TRBJ2-3; a possible D gene is TRBD1 (6 bases). Trimming pared 7 bases from V and 0 bases from J, leaving 17 bases between. CDR3 length: 16 residues. Germline V gene data show CDR1 as SEHNR and CDR2 as FQNEAQ (reference sequence). CDR3 in amino acids: CASNNIPGASTDTQYF. The DNA of the CDR3 is TGTGCCAGCAACAACATACCAGGGGCAAGCACAGATACGCAGTATTTT.

This clone was picked up one time. The V call is TRBV11-2, the J call TRBJ1-3; TRBD1 agrees at 7 bases. V lost 5 bases and J lost 3; bases outside the gene matches: 7. Germline V lookup: CDR1 SGHAT, CDR2 FQNNGV. The CDR3 loop spans 15 amino acids. Here the CDR3 reads CASSRRQGSGNTIYF. The CDR3 DNA is TGTGCCAGCAGCCGAAGACAGGGTAGTGGAAACACCATATATTTT. Combining the CDR3 with reference TRBV11-2 and TRBJ1-3 gives the whole variable domain EAGVAQSPRYKIIEKRQSVAFWCNPISGHATLYWYQQILGQGPKLLIQFQNNGVVDDSQLPKDRFSAERLKGVDSTLKIQPAKLEDSAVYLCASSRRQGSGNTIYFGEGSWLTVV.

This chain uses TRBV4-2 with TRBJ1-1; maybe TRBD1 (5 bases). CDR1 is LGHNA, CDR2 YNFKEQ, per germline. This CDR3 comprises 15 residues. The V end lost 0 bases, the J end lost 3 bases, and 11 bases lay between the germline ends. In DNA form, the CDR3 reads TGTGCCAGCAGCCAAGAGGGGGGGGTAGACACTGAAGCTTTCTTT. Translation: CASSQEGGVDTEAFF.

The genes are TRBV2 and TRBJ1-3; D perhaps matches TRBD1 (6 bases). The CDR3 is 16 residues long. Germline CDR1 reads SNHLY; CDR2 reads FYNNEI. V gave up 6 bases and J gave up 2 bases, with 17 bases separating them. The CDR3 nucleotides read TGTGCCAGCAGGGCTACAGGGATGGGAACTGGAAACACCATATATTTT. It is translated as CASRATGMGTGNTIYF.

This clone was picked up one time. The V call is TRBV2, the J call TRBJ2-7, with D possibly TRBD2 on 6 matching bases. Trimming pared 2 bases from V and 3 bases from J, leaving 11 bases between. This CDR3 is built from 14 residues. Germline V gene data show CDR1 as SNHLY and CDR2 as FYNNEI. This CDR3 is CASSERGLNYEQYF. CDR3 coding DNA: TGTGCCAGCAGTGAACGGGGGTTAAACTACGAGCAGTACTTC.

The rearrangement uses TRBV6-5 and TRBJ2-7; TRBD2 matches at 8 bases. The ends lost 2 bases at V and 2 bases at J; junction bases unmatched: 5. Germline lookup yields CDR1 MNHEY and CDR2 SVGAGI. The CDR3 contains 15 residues. CDR3 nucleotides: TGTGCCAGCAGTTACACGGGACTAGGGACCTACGAGCAGTACTTC. Translation: CASSYTGLGTYEQYF.